A single sample is the source of the 21 T cell receptor beta chains below, sequenced in a study of control samples from healthy donors and cancer patients. The repertoire was sequenced with immunoSEQ multiplex PCR; TCRdb's copy has only in-frame clones and lacks some. Of about 140,000 clones in the sample, around 90% were seen once. The source material was blood. Receptor source: a man in his late teens or twenties in good health.

A few counts support this clone. The J gene is TRBJ2-7, the V gene TRBV4-3; D might be TRBD1 (6 bases). This CDR3 has 19 amino acids. The germline V and J ends were trimmed by 0 bases and 0 bases, with 21 bases remaining between them. Germline CDR1 and CDR2: LGHNA and YSLEER. DNA for the CDR3: TGCGCCAGCAGCCAAGATTACGTCCGCGCCGACAGGAGCTCCTACGAGCAGTACTTC. Protein product: CASSQDYVRADRSSYEQYF.

The chain uses TRBV28 and TRBJ2-5; TRBD2 aligns across 8 bases. V dropped 5 bases and J dropped 5; count of bases not matched to a gene: 7. The CDR3 runs 14 residues. Germline lookup yields CDR1 MDHEN and CDR2 SYDVKM. CDR3 bases: TGTGCCAGCAGTCCTCGCGGGGGGCTTGAGACCCAGTACTTC. This encodes CASSPRGGLETQYF.

J is TRBJ1-1 and V is TRBV12-3 or TRBV12-4, with TRBD1 identical over 8 bases. The V gene end was trimmed by 3 bases and the J gene end by 3 bases; junction bases not matched to a gene: 0. CDR3 length equals 13 residues. The CDR3 here is CASSLTGDTEAFF. The CDR3 DNA reads as TGTGCCAGCAGTTTGACAGGGGACACTGAAGCTTTCTTT.

The gene calls are TRBV7-2 and TRBJ2-6; TRBD1 matches at 8 bases. The CDR3 has 13 amino acids. Germline CDR1 reads SGHTA; CDR2 reads FQGNSA. Trimming cost V 8 bases and J 8 bases; bases outside gene matches: 5. The CDR3 protein is CASSGQGPNVLTF. CDR3 nucleotide sequence: TGTGCCAGCTCCGGACAGGGACCCAACGTCCTGACTTTC.

Here the CDR3 reads CASSLGAGSGNTIYF. DNA for the CDR3: TGTGCCAGCAGCTTAGGGGCAGGATCTGGAAACACCATATATTTT. The chain recombines TRBV7-3 with TRBJ1-3, with D tentatively TRBD1 (5 bases). Germline V gene sequence: CDR1 SGHTA, CDR2 FQGTGA. V lost 2 bases and J lost 1, with 9 bases in between. This CDR3 region has 15 residues. Looking up the rest from reference TRBV7-3 and TRBJ1-3 gives the full variable domain: GAGVSQTPSNKVTEKGKYVELRCDPISGHTALYWYRQSLGQGPEFLIYFQGTGAADDSGLPNDRFFAVRPEGSVSTLKIQRTERGDSAVYLCASSLGAGSGNTIYFGEGSWLTVV.

The chain employs TRBV28 and TRBJ1-4; 9 positions agree with TRBD1. Germline V gene sequence: CDR1 MDHEN, CDR2 SYDVKM. Losses at the gene ends were 5 bases for V and 7 bases for J; bases not matched to a gene: 11. This CDR3 contains 16 residues. The DNA for the CDR3 is TGTGCCAGCAGTGAATCCTACAGGGGGCGTCGTGAAAAACTGTTTTTT. This sequence encodes CASSESYRGRREKLFF.

This clone was observed a handful of times. The chain links TRBV19 to TRBJ1-5, with a weak D call TRBD1 (6 bases). V lost 5 bases to trimming and J lost 7 bases, with 18 bases between them. This CDR3 has 15 amino acids. From germline, CDR1 is LNHDA and CDR2 SQIVND (reference sequence). The CDR3, as DNA: TGTGCCAGTAGTCCACGGGAACAGGGAGACCAGCCCCAGCATTTT. Translated, it gives CASSPREQGDQPQHF.

The chain uses TRBV7-9 and TRBJ2-3; weak D call: TRBD1 (6 bases). CDR3 size: 16 residues. Germline V gene lookup returns CDR1 SEHNR and CDR2 FQNEAQ (reference sequence). V shed 3 bases and J shed 1 base, with 14 bases lying between them. The CDR3 DNA reads TGTGCCAGCAGCTTCGGGACCCCAGGGGGCACAGATACGCAGTATTTT. It codes for CASSFGTPGGTDTQYF.

This chain uses TRBV6-5 with TRBJ1-5; D is unresolved. The CDR3 is made up of 13 amino acids. From germline, CDR1 is MNHEY and CDR2 SVGAGI. Trimming stripped 7 bases from V and 5 bases from J, with 12 bases between. The CDR3 nucleotides are TGTGCCAGCAAGACGGCGAAACATCAGCCCCAGCATTTT. This gives the protein CASKTAKHQPQHF.

CDR3 DNA: TGTGCCAGCAGCTTAAGACTAGCGGGGATGACAGATACGCAGTATTTT. Translation gives CASSLRLAGMTDTQYF. The V and J genes are TRBV5-6 and TRBJ2-3, with 11 nucleotides matching TRBD2. Germline CDR1 is SGHDT and CDR2 is YYEEEE. V lost 2 bases and J lost 3; bases outside the gene matches: 5. The CDR3 is made up of 16 amino acids.

V is TRBV11-2 and J is TRBJ2-7; 10 nucleotides line up with TRBD1. In germline, CDR1 is SGHAT, CDR2 FQNNGV. The CDR3 covers 16 residues. Unmatched junction bases numbered 7, after V lost 3 bases and J lost 2 bases. The CDR3 is CASSLVAGTGAYEQYF. CDR3 sequence (DNA): TGTGCCAGCAGCTTGGTTGCCGGGACAGGGGCCTACGAGCAGTACTTC.

J is TRBJ1-4 and V is TRBV7-8; the D is unclear. CDR3 length: 16 amino acids. In germline, CDR1 is SGHVS, CDR2 FQNEAQ. The V end was cut by 5 bases, the J end by 0 bases, with 13 bases between. CDR3 amino acids: CASSRTKGATNEKLFF. The CDR3 DNA follows: TGTGCCAGCAGCCGAACTAAGGGAGCAACTAATGAAAAACTGTTTTTT.

The rearrangement joins TRBV2 to TRBJ2-1, with 11 bases fitting TRBD1. The CDR3 is 15 residues long. Losses at the gene ends were 5 bases for V and 2 bases for J; bases not matched to a gene: 2. In germline, CDR1 is SNHLY, CDR2 FYNNEI. CDR3 residues: CASSRDRGTYNEQFF. DNA for the CDR3: TGTGCCAGCAGTAGGGACAGGGGGACCTACAATGAGCAGTTCTTC.

The CDR3 protein is CASSFGATEAFF. The CDR3 bases are TGTGCCAGCAGCTTTGGGGCGACTGAAGCTTTCTTT. The genes are TRBV5-6 and TRBJ1-1; weak D call: TRBD1 (5 bases). Germline V gene data show CDR1 as SGHDT and CDR2 as YYEEEE. The CDR3 consists of 12 residues. Trimming shortened V by 2 bases and J by 5 bases, and 7 bases separated the two germline ends.

The chain joins TRBV19 to TRBJ2-7; TRBD1 matches at 10 bases. The CDR3 sequence is 13 residues long. Trimming removed 10 bases from V and 0 bases from J; junction bases left unmatched: 3. Germline V gene sequence: CDR1 LNHDA, CDR2 SQIVND (reference sequence). The CDR3: CATRTGGSYEQYF. The CDR3 DNA sequence: TGTGCCACCAGGACAGGGGGCTCCTACGAGCAGTACTTC.

The genes are TRBV4-3 and TRBJ2-7, with D uncertain. The CDR3 is made up of 14 amino acids. The germline V and J ends were trimmed by 1 base and 2 bases, with 9 bases remaining between them. The V gene's germline CDR1 is LGHNA and CDR2 YSLEER. The CDR3 sequence: CASSQVPFTYEQYF. The CDR3 nucleotides are TGCGCCAGCAGCCAAGTCCCATTTACCTACGAGCAGTACTTC.

The V call is TRBV4-1, the J call TRBJ1-3; D gene uncertain. This CDR3 contains 16 residues. Trimming removed 0 bases from V and 0 bases from J, with 9 bases in between. Germline values: CDR1 MGHRA, CDR2 YSYEKL. The CDR3 DNA follows: TGCGCCAGCAGCCAAGAACGCGGGAGCTCTGGAAACACCATATATTTT. Translated: CASSQERGSSGNTIYF.

The rearrangement links TRBV24-1 to TRBJ2-1; 7 nucleotides line up with TRBD2. In germline, CDR1 is KGHDR, CDR2 SFDVKD. The V segment lost 4 bases and the J segment 7 bases; nucleotides outside the gene matches: 21. The CDR3 consists of 19 residues. The CDR3 nucleotides read TGTGCCACCAGTGACTCCGGCCACACGGGGCCCGCCGGGGGGAATGAGCAGTTCTTC. Amino acid sequence: CATSDSGHTGPAGGNEQFF.

The chain uses TRBV6-4 and TRBJ2-1, with 9 bases identical to TRBD2. The CDR3 sequence is 15 residues long. With V trimmed by 4 bases and J by 7 bases, 8 bases remained unmatched. Germline CDR1 MRHNA, CDR2 SNTAGT. CDR3 sequence reads: CASSVGGGAGNEQFF. CDR3 DNA: TGTGCCAGCAGTGTAGGCGGGGGGGCTGGAAATGAGCAGTTCTTC.

The chain is built from TRBV29-1 and TRBJ2-1; 7 nucleotides match TRBD2. The V and J ends lost 7 bases and 0 bases, in that order; junction bases with no gene match: 6. The germline CDR1 and CDR2 sequences are SQVTM and ANQGSEA. This CDR3 spans 14 amino acids. The CDR3: CSAPPSGSYNEQFF. As DNA, the CDR3 is TGCAGCGCCCCCCCTAGCGGCTCCTACAATGAGCAGTTCTTC.

The chain combines TRBV18 with TRBJ1-1, with a possible D match to TRBD1 (6 bases). V lost 1 base and J 1 base, leaving 13 bases between the germline ends. Germline CDR1 reads KGHSH; CDR2 reads LQKENI. The CDR3 contains 16 residues. The CDR3 reads CASSPRMGGWNTEAFF. The CDR3, as DNA: TGTGCCAGCTCACCACGGATGGGGGGCTGGAACACTGAAGCTTTCTTT.